This is a list of T cell receptor beta chains from one sample in a study of T cell responses to AZD1222 COVID-19 vaccine. The method was immunoSEQ multiplex PCR; TCRdb's version includes in-frame clones alone and lacks a portion of them. The table lists around 99,000 clones, over 80% of them singletons. The material was peripheral blood, obtained 28 days after the second AZD1222 dose. All receptors come from an adult who received the AZD1222 COVID-19 vaccine. Both conserved end residues are part of each CDR3. Each record gives: J gene, clone size, V gene, D gene, CDR3 protein, CDR3 DNA. A D gene is named only where the DNA matches it firmly. The size field is filled for only some rows; it gives once, few, many or a size class.

J gene: TRBJ1-2; clone size: -; V gene: TRBV28; D gene: TRBD1; CDR3 protein: CASSLQGARGGYTF; CDR3 DNA: TGTGCCAGCAGCTTACAGGGGGCGCGTGGAGGCTACACCTTC
J gene: TRBJ1-2; clone size: -; V gene: TRBV3-1/TRBV3-2; D gene: TRBD1; CDR3 protein: CASSQVGTGGVYTF; CDR3 DNA: TGTGCCAGCAGCCAAGTCGGGACAGGGGGCGTCTACACCTTC
J gene: TRBJ1-2; clone size: -; V gene: TRBV6-5; D gene: -; CDR3 protein: CAASRANYGYTF; CDR3 DNA: TGTGCGGCAAGCAGGGCAAACTATGGCTACACCTTC
J gene: TRBJ1-3; clone size: -; V gene: TRBV28; D gene: TRBD1; CDR3 protein: CASGSPGGAGGNTIYF; CDR3 DNA: TGTGCCAGCGGCTCCCCAGGGGGCGCGGGAGGAAACACCATATATTTT
J gene: TRBJ2-2; clone size: -; V gene: TRBV11-3; D gene: -; CDR3 protein: CASSPTGTTIGELFF; CDR3 DNA: TGTGCCAGCAGCCCAACAGGGACGACAATCGGGGAGCTGTTTTTT
J gene: TRBJ1-2; clone size: -; V gene: TRBV29-1; D gene: -; CDR3 protein: CSYHREVNYGYTF; CDR3 DNA: TGCAGCTACCATCGCGAAGTTAACTATGGCTACACCTTC
J gene: TRBJ2-5; clone size: few; V gene: TRBV27; D gene: -; CDR3 protein: CASSLRLLRPLSMVETQYF; CDR3 DNA: TGTGCCAGCAGTTTAAGACTTCTTCGTCCGTTAAGTATGGTAGAGACCCAGTACTTC
J gene: TRBJ2-1; clone size: -; V gene: TRBV5-8; D gene: TRBD1; CDR3 protein: CASSPGTGLSNEQFF; CDR3 DNA: TGTGCCAGCAGCCCCGGGACAGGGCTTTCCAATGAGCAGTTCTTC
J gene: TRBJ1-5; clone size: -; V gene: TRBV6-4; D gene: -; CDR3 protein: CASSDFGTSFPNQPQHF; CDR3 DNA: TGTGCCAGCAGTGACTTCGGGACCAGCTTTCCGAATCAGCCCCAGCATTTT
J gene: TRBJ1-1; clone size: -; V gene: TRBV14; D gene: -; CDR3 protein: CASSLYAGTEAFF; CDR3 DNA: TGTGCCAGCAGCCTCTACGCGGGGACTGAAGCTTTCTTT
J gene: TRBJ1-2; clone size: -; V gene: TRBV18; D gene: TRBD1; CDR3 protein: CASSPPGQGYGYTF; CDR3 DNA: TGTGCCAGCTCACCTCCGGGACAGGGCTATGGCTACACCTTC
J gene: TRBJ2-1; clone size: once; V gene: TRBV6-5; D gene: TRBD2; CDR3 protein: CACKAGGAYNEQFF; CDR3 DNA: TGTGCCTGCAAAGCGGGAGGCGCCTACAATGAGCAGTTCTTC